This record concerns one TCR beta chain sequence. These data originate in a study of blood T cell repertoires in COVID-19. Study overall: Collection of acute and convalescent COVID-19 samples took place in the United States, Italy and Spain. The analysed material was cDNA or gDNA that came from T cells, B-cell-depleted T cells, or PBMCs.

Method: immunoSEQ multiplex PCR; TCRdb's copy keeps in-frame clones and lacks some. The profile shows about 360,000 clones, around 87% of them singletons. The CDR3 runs to 15 residues. Trimming shortened V by 5 bases and J by 1 base, and 11 bases separated the two germline ends. Per germline, CDR1 SGHVS and CDR2 FNYEAQ. This clonotype originated in a middle-aged man in a cohort exposed to, infected with or recovered from COVID-19 (not recorded which). This chain joins TRBV7-6 and TRBJ2-2; D is perhaps TRBD2 (5 bases). Sequencing input: PBMCs or T cells enriched from blood (not recorded which). The CDR3 loop reads CASSGPSRNTGELFF. CDR3 sequence (DNA): TGTGCCAGCAGCGGGCCTAGCAGGAACACCGGGGAGCTGTTTTTT. Variable domain in full (rest from reference TRBV7-6 and TRBJ2-2): GAGVSQSPRYKVTKRGQDVALRCDPISGHVSLYWYRQALGQGPEFLTYFNYEAQQDKSGLPNDRFSAERPEGSISTLTIQRTEQRDSAMYRCASSGPSRNTGELFFGEGSRLTVL.